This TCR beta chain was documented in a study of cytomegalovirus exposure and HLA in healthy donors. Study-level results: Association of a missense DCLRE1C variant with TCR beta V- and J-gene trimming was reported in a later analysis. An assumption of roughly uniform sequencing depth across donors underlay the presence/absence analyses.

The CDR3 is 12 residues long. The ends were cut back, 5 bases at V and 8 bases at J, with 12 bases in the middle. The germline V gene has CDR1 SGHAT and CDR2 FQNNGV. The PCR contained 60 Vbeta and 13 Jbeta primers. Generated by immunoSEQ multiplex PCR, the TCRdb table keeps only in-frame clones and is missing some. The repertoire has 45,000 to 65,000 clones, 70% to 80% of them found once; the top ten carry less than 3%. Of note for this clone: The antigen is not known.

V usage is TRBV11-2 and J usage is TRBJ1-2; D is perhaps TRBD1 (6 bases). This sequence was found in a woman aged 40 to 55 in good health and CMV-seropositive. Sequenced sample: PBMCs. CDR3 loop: CASSTGMGGYTF. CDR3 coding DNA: TGTGCCAGCAGCACAGGGATGGGGGGCTACACCTTC.